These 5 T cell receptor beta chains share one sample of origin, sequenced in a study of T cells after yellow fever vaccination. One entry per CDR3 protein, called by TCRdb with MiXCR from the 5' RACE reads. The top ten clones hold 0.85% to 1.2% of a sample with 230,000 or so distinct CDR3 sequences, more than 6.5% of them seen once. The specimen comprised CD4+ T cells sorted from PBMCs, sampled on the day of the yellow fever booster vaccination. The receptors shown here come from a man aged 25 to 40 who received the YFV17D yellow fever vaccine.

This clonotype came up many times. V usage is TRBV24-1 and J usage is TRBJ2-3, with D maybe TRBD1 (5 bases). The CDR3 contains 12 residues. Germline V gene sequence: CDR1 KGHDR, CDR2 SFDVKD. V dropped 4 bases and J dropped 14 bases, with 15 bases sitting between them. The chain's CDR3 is CATSEKGRVAYF. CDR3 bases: TGTGCCACCAGTGAGAAGGGCAGGGTGGCGTATTTT.

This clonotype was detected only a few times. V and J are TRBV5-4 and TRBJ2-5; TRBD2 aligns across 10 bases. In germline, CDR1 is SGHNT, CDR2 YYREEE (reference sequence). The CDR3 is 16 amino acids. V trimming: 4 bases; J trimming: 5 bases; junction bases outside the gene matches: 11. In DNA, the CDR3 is TGTGCCAGCAGCCCCGCGTCGGCTAGCGGGAGTGAGACCCAGTACTTC. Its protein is CASSPASASGSETQYF.

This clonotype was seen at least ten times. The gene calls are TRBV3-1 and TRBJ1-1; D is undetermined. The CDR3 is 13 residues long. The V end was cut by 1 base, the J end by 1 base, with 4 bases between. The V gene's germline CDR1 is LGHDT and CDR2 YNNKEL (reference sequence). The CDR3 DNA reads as TGTGCCAGCAGCCAAGGGGCGAACACTGAAGCTTTCTTT. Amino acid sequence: CASSQGANTEAFF. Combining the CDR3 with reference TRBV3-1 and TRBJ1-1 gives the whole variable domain DTAVSQTPKYLVTQMGNDKSIKCEQNLGHDTMYWYKQDSKKFLKIMFSYNNKELIINETVPNRFSPKSPDKAHLNLHINSLELGDSAVYFCASSQGANTEAFFGQGTRLTVV.

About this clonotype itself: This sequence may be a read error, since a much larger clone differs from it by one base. In nucleotides, the CDR3 is TGCGCCAGCAGCTTGGCGCAGACCTACAAGCAGTACTTC. Translated, it gives CASSLAQTYKQYF. This rearrangement joins TRBV5-1 to TRBJ2-7; D is unclear. This CDR3 region has 13 residues. Germline-derived CDR1 and CDR2 are SGHRS and YFSETQ.

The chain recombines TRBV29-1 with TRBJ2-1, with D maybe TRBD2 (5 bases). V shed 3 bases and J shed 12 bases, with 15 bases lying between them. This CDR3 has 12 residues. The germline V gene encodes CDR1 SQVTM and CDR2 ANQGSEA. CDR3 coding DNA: TGCAGCGTTGAGGTCATCCGGGATCTGCAGTTCTTC. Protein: CSVEVIRDLQFF.